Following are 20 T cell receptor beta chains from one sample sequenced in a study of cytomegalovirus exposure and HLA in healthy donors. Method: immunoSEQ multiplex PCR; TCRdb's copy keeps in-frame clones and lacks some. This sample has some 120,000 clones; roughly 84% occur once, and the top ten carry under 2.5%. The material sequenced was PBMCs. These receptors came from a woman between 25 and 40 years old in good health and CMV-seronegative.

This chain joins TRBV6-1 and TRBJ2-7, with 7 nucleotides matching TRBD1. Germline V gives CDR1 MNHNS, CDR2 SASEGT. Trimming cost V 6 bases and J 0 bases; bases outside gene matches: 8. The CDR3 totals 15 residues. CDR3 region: CASRRTGYYSYEQYF. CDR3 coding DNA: TGTGCCAGCAGACGGACAGGCTATTACTCCTACGAGCAGTACTTC.

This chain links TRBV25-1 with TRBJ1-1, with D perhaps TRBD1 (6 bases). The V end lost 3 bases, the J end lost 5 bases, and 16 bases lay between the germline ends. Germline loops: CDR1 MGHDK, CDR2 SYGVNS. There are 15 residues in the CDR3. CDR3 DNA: TGTGCCAGCAGTGAGATGAGGCAGGGGCAGACTGAAGCTTTCTTT. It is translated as CASSEMRQGQTEAFF.

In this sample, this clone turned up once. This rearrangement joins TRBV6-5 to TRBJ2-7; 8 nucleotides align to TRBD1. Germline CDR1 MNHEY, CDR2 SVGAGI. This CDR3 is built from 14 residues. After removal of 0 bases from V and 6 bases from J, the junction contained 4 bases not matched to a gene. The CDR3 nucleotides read TGTGCCAGCAGTTACTCGGTCACAGGGGGCGAGCAGTACTTC. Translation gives CASSYSVTGGEQYF.

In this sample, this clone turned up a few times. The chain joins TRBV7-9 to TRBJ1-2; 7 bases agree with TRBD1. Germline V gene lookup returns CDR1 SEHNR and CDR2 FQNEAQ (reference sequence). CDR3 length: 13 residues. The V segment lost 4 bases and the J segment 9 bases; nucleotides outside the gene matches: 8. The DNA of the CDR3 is TGTGCCAGCAGCTCCAGGGACAGTTTGAGCTACACCTTC. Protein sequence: CASSSRDSLSYTF. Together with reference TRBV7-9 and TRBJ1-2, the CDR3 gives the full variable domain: DTGVSQNPRHKITKRGQNVTFRCDPISEHNRLYWYRQTLGQGPEFLTYFQNEAQLEKSRLLSDRFSAERPKGSFSTLEIQRTEQGDSAMYLCASSSRDSLSYTFGSGTRLTVV.

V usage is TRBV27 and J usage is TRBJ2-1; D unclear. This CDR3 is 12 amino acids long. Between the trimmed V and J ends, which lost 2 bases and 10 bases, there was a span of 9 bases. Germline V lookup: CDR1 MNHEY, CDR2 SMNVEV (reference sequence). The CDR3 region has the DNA TGTGCCAGCAGTTTAACAGCTGGGGAGCAGTTCTTC. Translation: CASSLTAGEQFF.

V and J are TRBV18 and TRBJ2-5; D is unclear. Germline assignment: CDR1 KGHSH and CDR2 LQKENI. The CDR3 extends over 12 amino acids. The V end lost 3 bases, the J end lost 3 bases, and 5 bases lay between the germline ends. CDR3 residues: CASSPNKETQYF. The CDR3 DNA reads TGTGCCAGCTCACCCAACAAAGAGACCCAGTACTTC.

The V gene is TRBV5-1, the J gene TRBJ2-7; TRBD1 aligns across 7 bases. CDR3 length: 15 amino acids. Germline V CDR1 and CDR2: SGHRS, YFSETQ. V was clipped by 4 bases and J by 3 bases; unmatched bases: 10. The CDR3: CASSKGQESLYEQYF. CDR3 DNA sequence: TGCGCCAGCAGCAAAGGACAGGAATCCCTCTACGAGCAGTACTTC.

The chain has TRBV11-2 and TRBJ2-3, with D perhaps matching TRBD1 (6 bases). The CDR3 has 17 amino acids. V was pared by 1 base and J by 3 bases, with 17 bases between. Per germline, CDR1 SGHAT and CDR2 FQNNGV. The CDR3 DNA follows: TGTGCCAGCAGCTTAGTCAGGCAGGGGCGCAGTACAGATACGCAGTATTTT. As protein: CASSLVRQGRSTDTQYF. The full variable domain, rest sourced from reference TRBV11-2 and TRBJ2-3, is EAGVAQSPRYKIIEKRQSVAFWCNPISGHATLYWYQQILGQGPKLLIQFQNNGVVDDSQLPKDRFSAERLKGVDSTLKIQPAKLEDSAVYLCASSLVRQGRSTDTQYFGPGTRLTVL.

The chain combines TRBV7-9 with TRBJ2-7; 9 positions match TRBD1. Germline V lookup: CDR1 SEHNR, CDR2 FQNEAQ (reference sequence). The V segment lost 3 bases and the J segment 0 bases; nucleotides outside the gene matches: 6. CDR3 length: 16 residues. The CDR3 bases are TGTGCCAGCAGCTTCCCTGGACAGGGGAGCTCCTACGAGCAGTACTTC. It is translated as CASSFPGQGSSYEQYF.

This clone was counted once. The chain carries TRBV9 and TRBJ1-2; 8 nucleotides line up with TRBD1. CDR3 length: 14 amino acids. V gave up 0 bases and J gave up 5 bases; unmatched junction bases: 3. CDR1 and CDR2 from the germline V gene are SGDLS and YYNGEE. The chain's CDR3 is CASSVGQGAYGYTF. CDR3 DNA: TGTGCCAGCAGCGTAGGGCAGGGGGCTTATGGCTACACCTTC.

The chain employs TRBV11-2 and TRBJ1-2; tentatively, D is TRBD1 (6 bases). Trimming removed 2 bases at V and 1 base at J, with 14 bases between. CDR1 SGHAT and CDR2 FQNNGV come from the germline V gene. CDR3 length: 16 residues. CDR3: CASSLRGAPHNYGYTF. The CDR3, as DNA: TGTGCCAGCAGCTTACGGGGGGCTCCCCATAACTATGGCTACACCTTC.

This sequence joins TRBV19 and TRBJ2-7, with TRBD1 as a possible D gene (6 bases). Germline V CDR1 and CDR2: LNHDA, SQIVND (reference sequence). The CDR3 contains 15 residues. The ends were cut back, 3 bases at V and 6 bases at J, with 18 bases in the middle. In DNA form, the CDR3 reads TGTGCCAGTAGTATTGAAGGCAGGGGTCGCTCCGAGCAGTACTTC. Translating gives CASSIEGRGRSEQYF.

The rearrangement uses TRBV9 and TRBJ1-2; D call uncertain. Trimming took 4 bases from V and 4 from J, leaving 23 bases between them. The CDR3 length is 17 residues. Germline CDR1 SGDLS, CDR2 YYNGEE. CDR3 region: CASSPPRPGRGVYGYTF. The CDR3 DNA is TGTGCCAGCAGCCCTCCTCGCCCGGGAAGAGGCGTCTATGGCTACACCTTC.

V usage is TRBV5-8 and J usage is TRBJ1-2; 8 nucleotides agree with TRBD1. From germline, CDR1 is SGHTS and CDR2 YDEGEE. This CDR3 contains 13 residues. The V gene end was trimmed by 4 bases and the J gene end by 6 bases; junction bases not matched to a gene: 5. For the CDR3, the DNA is TGTGCCAGCAGCATTGGACAGGGAGATGGCTACACCTTC. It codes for CASSIGQGDGYTF.

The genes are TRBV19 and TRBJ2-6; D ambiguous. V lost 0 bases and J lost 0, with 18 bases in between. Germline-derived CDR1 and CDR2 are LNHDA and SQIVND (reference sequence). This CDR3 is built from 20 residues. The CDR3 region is CASSIDRMRQLSSGANVLTF. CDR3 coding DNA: TGTGCCAGTAGTATAGATCGAATGAGACAATTAAGCTCTGGGGCCAACGTCCTGACTTTC. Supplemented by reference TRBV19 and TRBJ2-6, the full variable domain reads DGGITQSPKYLFRKEGQNVTLSCEQNLNHDAMYWYRQDPGQGLRLIYYSQIVNDFQKGDIAEGYSVSREKKESFPLTVTSAQKNPTAFYLCASSIDRMRQLSSGANVLTFGAGSRLTVL.

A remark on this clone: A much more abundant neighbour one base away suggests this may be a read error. CDR3 sequence reads: CASSPGTVNTEAFF. The DNA for the CDR3 is TGTGCCAGCAGCCCCGGGACAGTGAACACTGAAGCTTTCTTT. V is TRBV11-2 and J is TRBJ1-1; TRBD1 matches 7 bases. Germline V lookup: CDR1 SGHAT, CDR2 FQNNGV. CDR3 length: 14 residues. V trimming: 5 bases; J trimming: 0 bases; junction bases outside the gene matches: 3.

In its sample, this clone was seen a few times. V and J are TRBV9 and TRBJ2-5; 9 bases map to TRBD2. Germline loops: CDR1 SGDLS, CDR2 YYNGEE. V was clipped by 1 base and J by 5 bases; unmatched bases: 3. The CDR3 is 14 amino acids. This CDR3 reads CASSVRGGAETQYF. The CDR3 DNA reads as TGTGCCAGCAGCGTACGCGGGGGGGCTGAGACCCAGTACTTC.

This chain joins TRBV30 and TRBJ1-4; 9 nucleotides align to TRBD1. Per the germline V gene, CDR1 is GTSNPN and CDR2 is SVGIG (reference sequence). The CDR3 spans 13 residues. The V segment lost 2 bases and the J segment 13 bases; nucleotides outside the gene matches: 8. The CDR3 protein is CAWSHRTGEVLFF. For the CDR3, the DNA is TGTGCCTGGAGTCACCGGACAGGGGAGGTACTGTTTTTT.

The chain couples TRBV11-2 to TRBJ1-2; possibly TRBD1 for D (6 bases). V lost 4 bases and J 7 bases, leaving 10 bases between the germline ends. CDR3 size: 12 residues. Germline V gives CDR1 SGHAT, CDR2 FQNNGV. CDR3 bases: TGTGCCAGCAGCTCCCAGGGGCTTGGCTACACCTTC. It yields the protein CASSSQGLGYTF.

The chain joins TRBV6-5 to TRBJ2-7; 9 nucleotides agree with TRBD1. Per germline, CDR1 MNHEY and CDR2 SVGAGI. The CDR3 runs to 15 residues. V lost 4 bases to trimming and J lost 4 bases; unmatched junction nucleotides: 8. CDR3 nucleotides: TGTGCCAGCAGTTCCTTGACAGGGGGTGATTACGAGCAGTACTTC. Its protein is CASSSLTGGDYEQYF.